Listed here are 21 T cell receptor beta chains from one sample, sequenced in a study of blood T cell repertoires in COVID-19. Assay used: immunoSEQ multiplex PCR; TCRdb lists only in-frame clones, some missing. The repertoire consists of 250,000 or so clones, with just under 85% occurring once and the leading ten covering more than 6%. Source material: peripheral blood. All receptors derive from a woman aged 55-69 years with active or convalescent COVID-19.

The chain recombines TRBV5-1 with TRBJ1-6; 7 nucleotides agree with TRBD1. The V gene's germline CDR1 is SGHRS and CDR2 YFSETQ. The V and J ends lost 0 bases and 7 bases, in that order; junction bases with no gene match: 10. CDR3 length: 17 amino acids. The DNA for the CDR3 is TGCGCCAGCAGCTTGGCAGGGGGTATAGGAAGGAATTCACCCCTCCACTTT. It encodes CASSLAGGIGRNSPLHF. Together with reference TRBV5-1 and TRBJ1-6, the CDR3 gives the full variable domain: KAGVTQTPRYLIKTRGQQVTLSCSPISGHRSVSWYQQTPGQGLQFLFEYFSETQRNKGNFPGRFSGRQFSNSRSEMNVSTLELGDSALYLCASSLAGGIGRNSPLHFGNGTRLTVT.

The rearrangement uses TRBV9 and TRBJ2-1, with 8 bases aligning to TRBD2. The J segment lost 0 bases and the V segment lost 3 bases, leaving 11 bases of the junction unmatched. Germline V gene data show CDR1 as SGDLS and CDR2 as YYNGEE. The CDR3 extends over 18 amino acids. The CDR3 here is CASSASGGLISSYNEQFF. The CDR3 DNA is TGTGCCAGCAGCGCCAGCGGGGGCCTAATTAGCTCCTACAATGAGCAGTTCTTC. The full variable domain, its missing parts supplied by reference TRBV9 and TRBJ2-1, is DSGVTQTPKHLITATGQRVTLRCSPRSGDLSVYWYQQSLDQGLQFLIQYYNGEERAKGNILERFSAQQFPDLHSELNLSSLELGDSALYFCASSASGGLISSYNEQFFGPGTRLTVL.

This chain uses TRBV11-2 with TRBJ2-2; D gene ambiguous. The germline gives CDR1 SGHAT, CDR2 FQNNGV. CDR3 size: 12 residues. Trimming shortened V by 1 base and J by 10 bases, and 7 bases separated the two germline ends. CDR3 DNA sequence: TGTGCCAGCAGCTTAGGCAGATCGGAGCTGTTTTTT. Translated, it gives CASSLGRSELFF. Based on the CDR3 plus reference TRBV11-2 and TRBJ2-2, the full variable domain is EAGVAQSPRYKIIEKRQSVAFWCNPISGHATLYWYQQILGQGPKLLIQFQNNGVVDDSQLPKDRFSAERLKGVDSTLKIQPAKLEDSAVYLCASSLGRSELFFGEGSRLTVL.

This clone was observed a single time. The chain uses TRBV28 and TRBJ2-2; unclear D gene. V was clipped by 6 bases and J by 0 bases, with 14 bases between them. Germline CDR1 is MDHEN and CDR2 is SYDVKM. The CDR3 consists of 16 residues. The CDR3 DNA sequence: TGTGCCAGCAGCCGCTGGCGACAAACGAACACCGGGGAGCTGTTTTTT. It yields the protein CASSRWRQTNTGELFF.

This sequence joins TRBV4-1 and TRBJ2-5; 7 bases map to TRBD2. V dropped 0 bases and J dropped 5; count of bases not matched to a gene: 9. The CDR3 has 16 amino acids. Per germline, CDR1 MGHRA and CDR2 YSYEKL. In nucleotides, the CDR3 is TGCGCCAGCAGCCAAGATCGCAGACTAGCCGGCGAGACCCAGTACTTC. Amino acid sequence: CASSQDRRLAGETQYF.

This clone was counted only a few times. The chain combines TRBV5-4 with TRBJ1-4; 9 nucleotides align to TRBD1. Losses at the gene ends were 4 bases for V and 3 bases for J; bases not matched to a gene: 4. Germline CDR1 SGHNT, CDR2 YYREEE (reference sequence). The CDR3 consists of 15 residues. As DNA, the CDR3 is TGTGCCAGCAGCGTGACAGGGGGACCTAATGAAAAACTGTTTTTT. Translation gives CASSVTGGPNEKLFF.

Notes on this clone: Other DNA variants within this sample encode the same CDR3. This chain joins TRBV6-5 and TRBJ2-2; 7 nucleotides agree with TRBD1. The germline V gene has CDR1 MNHEY and CDR2 SVGAGI. V dropped 5 bases and J dropped 2; count of bases not matched to a gene: 5. The CDR3 has 15 amino acids. This chain's CDR3 is CASSLDRANTGELFF. The CDR3 DNA is TGTGCCAGCAGTCTTGACAGGGCTAACACCGGGGAGCTGTTTTTT.

This clone was seen once. The chain is built from TRBV6-6 and TRBJ2-5; TRBD2 matches 9 bases. CDR1 MNHNY and CDR2 SVGAGI come from the germline V gene (reference sequence). The CDR3 is made up of 16 amino acids. V gave up 2 bases and J gave up 4 bases; unmatched junction bases: 8. The CDR3 protein is CASSYGGGRVVETQYF. CDR3 nucleotides: TGTGCCAGCAGTTACGGCGGCGGGAGGGTGGTAGAGACCCAGTACTTC.

The CDR3 bases are TGTGCCAGCAGCTTAGGGACCCAGGGAGAGACCCAGTACTTC. As protein: CASSLGTQGETQYF. The chain carries TRBV7-6 and TRBJ2-5, with D perhaps TRBD1 (5 bases). The CDR3 runs 14 residues. Deletions cut 1 base from V and 4 bases from J, with 10 bases between. The germline V gene has CDR1 SGHVS and CDR2 FNYEAQ.

This sequence joins TRBV5-4 and TRBJ1-2, with TRBD1 matching 10 bases. Germline V gene lookup returns CDR1 SGHNT and CDR2 YYREEE (reference sequence). This CDR3 has 15 residues. Trimming cost V 4 bases and J 7 bases; bases outside gene matches: 10. The CDR3 region is CASSGQGGTVGGYTF. The CDR3 bases are TGTGCCAGCAGCGGACAGGGGGGAACAGTCGGTGGCTACACCTTC. Together with reference TRBV5-4 and TRBJ1-2, the CDR3 gives the full variable domain: ETGVTQSPTHLIKTRGQQVTLRCSSQSGHNTVSWYQQALGQGPQFIFQYYREEENGRGNFPPRFSGLQFPNYSSELNVNALELDDSALYLCASSGQGGTVGGYTFGSGTRLTVV.

This clone was found once. The rearrangement uses TRBV28 and TRBJ1-1, with D possibly TRBD1 on 5 matching bases. The CDR3 spans 16 residues. The V end was cut by 0 bases, the J end by 2 bases, with 13 bases between. Germline loops: CDR1 MDHEN, CDR2 SYDVKM. In nucleotides, the CDR3 is TGTGCCAGCAGTTTATGGCAGGGTACGGAAAACACTGAAGCTTTCTTT. Translation gives CASSLWQGTENTEAFF.

J is TRBJ1-2 and V is TRBV19; the match to TRBD1 covers 10 bases. V was clipped by 7 bases and J by 5 bases; unmatched bases: 13. Per the germline V gene, CDR1 is LNHDA and CDR2 is SQIVND (reference sequence). CDR3 length: 16 residues. In DNA, the CDR3 is TGTGCCAGTAACTACCCGGGACAGGGGAATTTTTATGGCTACACCTTC. As protein: CASNYPGQGNFYGYTF.

V is TRBV4-2 and J is TRBJ2-1, with TRBD1 matching 7 bases. Germline CDR1 LGHNA, CDR2 YNFKEQ. Trimming took 0 bases from V and 7 from J; bases not matched to a gene: 15. The CDR3 loop spans 18 amino acids. The CDR3 DNA follows: TGTGCCAGCAGCCAAGATGGATCAGGAACAGGGGTGAGGAATGAGCAGTTCTTC. It encodes CASSQDGSGTGVRNEQFF.

V gene TRBV19 combines with J gene TRBJ2-5, with D perhaps TRBD2 (5 bases). The V end was cut by 5 bases, the J end by 3 bases, with 25 bases between. Germline loops: CDR1 LNHDA, CDR2 SQIVND (reference sequence). CDR3 length equals 18 residues. CDR3 region: CASSPWTELPVGKETQYF. The CDR3 DNA follows: TGTGCCAGTAGTCCCTGGACTGAGCTCCCAGTCGGAAAAGAGACCCAGTACTTC.

The V gene is TRBV4-1, the J gene TRBJ1-4; TRBD1 matches at 7 bases. CDR3 length: 14 amino acids. The trim removed 4 bases at V and 8 bases at J, leaving 7 bases unmatched. Germline V gene data show CDR1 as MGHRA and CDR2 as YSYEKL. The CDR3 nucleotides read TGCGCCAGCAGCCCTCAGGGGGAGATAGAAAAACTGTTTTTT. It specifies CASSPQGEIEKLFF.

This rearrangement joins TRBV7-2 to TRBJ2-3; the D is unclear. Trimming stripped 2 bases from V and 2 bases from J, with 8 bases between. Germline CDR1 reads SGHTA; CDR2 reads FQGNSA. The CDR3 length is 14 residues. CDR3 sequence: CASSLSAVTDTQYF. The CDR3 bases are TGTGCCAGCAGCTTATCCGCGGTCACAGATACGCAGTATTTT.

This chain joins TRBV2 and TRBJ2-1; D is ambiguous. CDR3 length: 15 residues. Trimming pared 4 bases from V and 5 bases from J, leaving 15 bases between. Germline CDR1 and CDR2: SNHLY and FYNNEI. The CDR3 nucleotides read TGTGCCAGCAGTGGCGACGGGTTGCCTAACAATGAGCAGTTCTTC. Protein product: CASSGDGLPNNEQFF.

This clone was picked up one time. The V gene is TRBV7-8, the J gene TRBJ1-5; D unclear. CDR1 and CDR2 from the germline V gene are SGHVS and FQNEAQ. V lost 1 base, J lost 0 bases, and 7 bases lay in between. CDR3 length equals 15 residues. CDR3 DNA sequence: TGTGCCAGCAGCTTAGACAGACATAGCAATCAGCCCCAGCATTTT. Amino acids: CASSLDRHSNQPQHF. The whole variable domain, filled in from reference TRBV7-8 and TRBJ1-5, reads GAGVSQSPRYKVAKRGQDVALRCDPISGHVSLFWYQQALGQGPEFLTYFQNEAQLDKSGLPSDRFFAERPEGSVSTLKIQRTQQEDSAVYLCASSLDRHSNQPQHFGDGTRLSIL.

This chain joins TRBV19 and TRBJ2-1; D call uncertain. The germline CDR1 and CDR2 sequences are LNHDA and SQIVND (reference sequence). V lost 4 bases, J lost 4 bases, and 14 bases lay in between. The CDR3 has 15 residues. This chain's CDR3 is CASSTLPLRYNEQFF. The DNA of the CDR3 is TGTGCCAGTAGTACGCTGCCCCTAAGATACAATGAGCAGTTCTTC.

The rearrangement uses TRBV5-1 and TRBJ2-1; TRBD2 agrees at 8 bases. Per germline, CDR1 SGHRS and CDR2 YFSETQ. J gave up 8 bases and V 3 bases, and 13 bases lay outside the gene matches. This CDR3 is 16 amino acids long. DNA of the CDR3: TGCGCCAGCAGCTCGGGCGGGGGGCCGAACCTCTATGAGCAGTTCTTC. Protein sequence: CASSSGGGPNLYEQFF.

CDR3 amino acids: CASSPTGQYSPLHF. CDR3 coding DNA: TGTGCCAGCTCACCGACAGGGCAGTATTCACCCCTCCACTTT. The chain recombines TRBV18 with TRBJ1-6, with TRBD1 matching 7 bases. Germline values: CDR1 KGHSH, CDR2 LQKENI. Trimming took 3 bases from V and 8 from J; bases not matched to a gene: 4. The CDR3 runs 14 residues.